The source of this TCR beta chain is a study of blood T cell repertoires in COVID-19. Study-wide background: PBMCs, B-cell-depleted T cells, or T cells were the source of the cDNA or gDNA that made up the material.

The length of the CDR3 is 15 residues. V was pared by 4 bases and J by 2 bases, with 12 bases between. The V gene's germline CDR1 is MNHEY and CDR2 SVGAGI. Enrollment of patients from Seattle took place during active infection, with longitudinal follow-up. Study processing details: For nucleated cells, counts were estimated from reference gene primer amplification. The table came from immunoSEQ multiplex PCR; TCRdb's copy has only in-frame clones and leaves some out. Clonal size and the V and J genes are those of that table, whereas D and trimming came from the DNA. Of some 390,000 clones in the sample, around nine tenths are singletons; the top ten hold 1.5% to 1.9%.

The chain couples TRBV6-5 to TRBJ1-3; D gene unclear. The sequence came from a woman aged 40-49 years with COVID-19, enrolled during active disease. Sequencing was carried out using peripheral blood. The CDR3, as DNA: TGTGCCAGCAGTTTCACTAGGACTGCTGGAAACACCATATATTTT. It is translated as CASSFTRTAGNTIYF.